The source of this T cell receptor (beta chain) is a study of cytotoxic CD8 clonotypes in ibrutinib-treated CLL. The data were produced by immunoSEQ multiplex PCR, yet TCRdb's version contains in-frame clones alone and is incomplete. The sample includes roughly 23,000 clones, roughly 72% seen only once; the top ten take under 30%. This clone was counted only a few times. Germline-derived CDR1 and CDR2 are SGHTA and FQGNSA. Trimming stripped 2 bases from V and 0 bases from J, with 5 bases between. The CDR3 runs to 13 residues. The sample was PBMCs, taken before ibrutinib treatment. The chain uses TRBV7-2 and TRBJ2-7; no clear D gene. The TCR comes from a human donor with chronic lymphocytic leukemia. CDR3 sequence reads: CASSLTASYEQYF. Written as DNA, the CDR3 is TGTGCCAGCAGCTTAACAGCCTCCTACGAGCAGTACTTC.